These 10 T cell receptor beta chains came from one sample sequenced in a study of cytomegalovirus exposure and HLA in healthy donors. Assay used: immunoSEQ multiplex PCR; TCRdb lists only in-frame clones, some missing. In the table there are tens of thousands of clones, around four fifths of which are singletons. Sequences were obtained from PBMCs. The receptors originated from a young man in good health and CMV-seronegative.

This rearrangement joins TRBV18 to TRBJ2-2; TRBD1 matches 9 bases. The ends lost 2 bases at V and 1 base at J; junction bases unmatched: 8. Looked up from germline, CDR1 is KGHSH and CDR2 is LQKENI. The CDR3 extends over 18 amino acids. CDR3 in DNA: TGTGCCAGCTCACCAAAGGGACAGGGAAGCGGGAACACCGGGGAGCTGTTTTTT. Translating it yields CASSPKGQGSGNTGELFF.

The V gene is TRBV5-6, the J gene TRBJ1-2, with 7 positions matching TRBD1. The CDR3 loop spans 14 amino acids. After removal of 0 bases from V and 5 bases from J, the junction contained 4 bases not matched to a gene. Per germline, CDR1 SGHDT and CDR2 YYEEEE. The CDR3 spells CASSLDGQDYGYTF. The CDR3 DNA is TGTGCCAGCAGCTTGGACGGACAGGATTATGGCTACACCTTC.

This clone appeared a single time. This chain connects TRBV11-1 to TRBJ2-1, with 10 bases lining up with TRBD2. The CDR3 length is 14 residues. Germline V gene lookup returns CDR1 SGHAT and CDR2 FQDESV (reference sequence). Trimming at V came to 4 bases and at J to 6 bases, leaving 3 bases not matched to a gene. The CDR3 reads CASSSIAGGNEQFF. The CDR3 DNA follows: TGTGCCAGCAGCTCAATAGCGGGAGGCAATGAGCAGTTCTTC. The variable domain in full, with the rest retrieved from reference TRBV11-1 and TRBJ2-1, is EAEVAQSPRYKITEKSQAVAFWCDPISGHATLYWYRQILGQGPELLVQFQDESVVDDSQLPKDRFSAERLKGVDSTLKIQPAELGDSAMYLCASSSIAGGNEQFFGPGTRLTVL.

This chain joins TRBV7-9 and TRBJ2-7; TRBD2 might be the D (5 bases). The length of the CDR3 is 11 residues. From germline, CDR1 is SEHNR and CDR2 FQNEAQ (reference sequence). Trimming took 8 bases from V and 5 from J, leaving 10 bases between them. The DNA of the CDR3 is TGTGCCAGCGGGAGTCGTGACGAGCAGTACTTC. Protein: CASGSRDEQYF.

The chain joins TRBV11-2 to TRBJ1-3; D not certain. The CDR3 extends over 14 amino acids. Per the germline V gene, CDR1 is SGHAT and CDR2 is FQNNGV. The germline V and J ends were trimmed by 4 bases and 1 base, with 8 bases remaining between them. CDR3 in amino acids: CASSYIRSGNTIYF. CDR3 nucleotides: TGTGCCAGCAGCTATATCCGGTCTGGAAACACCATATATTTT. Full variable domain (rest looked up from reference TRBV11-2 and TRBJ1-3): EAGVAQSPRYKIIEKRQSVAFWCNPISGHATLYWYQQILGQGPKLLIQFQNNGVVDDSQLPKDRFSAERLKGVDSTLKIQPAKLEDSAVYLCASSYIRSGNTIYFGEGSWLTVV.

This chain joins TRBV5-4 and TRBJ2-5; D ambiguous. With 7 bases removed from V and 8 bases from J, the gap between germline ends came to 18 bases. This CDR3 comprises 13 residues. CDR1 is SGHNT and CDR2 is YYREEE in the germline V gene (reference sequence). CDR3 in DNA: TGTGCCAGCTCCCCGAGCTTTTTAGAAACCCAGTACTTC. Its translation is CASSPSFLETQYF.

J is TRBJ1-6 and V is TRBV15, with a possible D match to TRBD1 (5 bases). The length of the CDR3 is 13 residues. Germline CDR1 and CDR2: LNHNV and YYDKDF (reference sequence). The V and J ends lost 2 bases and 6 bases respectively, with 5 bases between them. CDR3 in amino acids: CATSRQGNSPLHF. CDR3 bases: TGTGCCACCAGCAGACAGGGTAATTCACCCCTCCACTTT. The full variable domain, in which reference TRBV15 and TRBJ1-6 provide the parts outside the CDR3, is DAMVIQNPRYQVTQFGKPVTLSCSQTLNHNVMYWYQQKSSQAPKLLFHYYDKDFNNEADTPDNFQSRRPNTSFCFLDIRSPGLGDTAMYLCATSRQGNSPLHFGNGTRLTVT.

This sequence joins TRBV7-6 and TRBJ2-2, with D tentatively TRBD1 (6 bases). Trimming cost V 5 bases and J 2 bases, with 15 bases left between them. The CDR3 runs 16 residues. Germline V gene data show CDR1 as SGHVS and CDR2 as FNYEAQ. The CDR3 DNA reads TGTGCCAGCAGCGATCCTCCGGGACAAAACACCGGGGAGCTGTTTTTT. Encoded protein: CASSDPPGQNTGELFF.

The V call is TRBV5-1, the J call TRBJ1-1; 7 bases are shared with TRBD1. Trimming took 0 bases from V and 4 from J; bases not matched to a gene: 3. The CDR3 covers 14 residues. Germline-derived CDR1 and CDR2 are SGHRS and YFSETQ. The DNA for the CDR3 is TGCGCCAGCAGCTTGGGTGCAGGGGGCACTGAAGCTTTCTTT. Protein sequence: CASSLGAGGTEAFF.

In its sample, this clone was seen a few times. The junction departs from the called germline gene at one end, perhaps through a read error. V gene TRBV5-6 combines with J gene TRBJ2-7; the D gene is possibly TRBD2 (6 bases). The CDR3 is 11 amino acids. From germline, CDR1 is SGHDT and CDR2 YYEEEE. The CDR3 is CASTHRDLVNF. The DNA of the CDR3 is TGTGCCAGCACCCACCGGGACTTAGTGAACTTC.